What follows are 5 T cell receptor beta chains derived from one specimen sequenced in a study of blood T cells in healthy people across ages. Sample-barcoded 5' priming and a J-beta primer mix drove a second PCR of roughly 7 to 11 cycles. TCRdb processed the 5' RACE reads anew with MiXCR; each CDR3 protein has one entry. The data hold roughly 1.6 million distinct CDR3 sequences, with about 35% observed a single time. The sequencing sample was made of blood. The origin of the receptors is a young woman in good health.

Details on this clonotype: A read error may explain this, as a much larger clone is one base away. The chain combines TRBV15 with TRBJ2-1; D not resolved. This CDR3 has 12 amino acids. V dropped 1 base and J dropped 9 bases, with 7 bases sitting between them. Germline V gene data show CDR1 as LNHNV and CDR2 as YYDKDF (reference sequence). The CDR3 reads CATSRAGTEQFF. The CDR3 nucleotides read TGTGCCACCAGCAGAGCGGGTACTGAGCAGTTCTTC.

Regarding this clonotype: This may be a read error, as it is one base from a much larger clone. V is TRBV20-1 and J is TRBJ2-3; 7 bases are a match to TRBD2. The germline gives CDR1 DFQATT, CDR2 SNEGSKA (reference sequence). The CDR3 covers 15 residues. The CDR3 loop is CNARESGTVTDTQYF. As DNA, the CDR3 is TGCAATGCTAGAGAGAGCGGGACGGTGACAGATACGCAGTATTTT.

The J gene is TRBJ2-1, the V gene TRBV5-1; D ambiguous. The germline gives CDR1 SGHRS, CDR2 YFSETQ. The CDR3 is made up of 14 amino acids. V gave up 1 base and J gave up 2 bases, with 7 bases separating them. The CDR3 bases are TGCGCCAGCAGCTTGACAGACACCTACAATGAGCAGTTCTTC. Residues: CASSLTDTYNEQFF.

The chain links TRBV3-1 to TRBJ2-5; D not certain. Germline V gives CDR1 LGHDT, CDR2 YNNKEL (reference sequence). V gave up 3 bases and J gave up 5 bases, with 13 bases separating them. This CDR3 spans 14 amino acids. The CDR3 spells CASSHSGKRETQYF. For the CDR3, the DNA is TGTGCCAGCAGCCACTCCGGAAAAAGGGAGACCCAGTACTTC.

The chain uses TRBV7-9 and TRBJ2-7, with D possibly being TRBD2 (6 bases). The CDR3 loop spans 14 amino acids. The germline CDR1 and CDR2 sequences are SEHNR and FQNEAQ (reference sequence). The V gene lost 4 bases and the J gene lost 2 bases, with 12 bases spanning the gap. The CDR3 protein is CASSSGTPAYEQYF. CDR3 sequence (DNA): TGTGCCAGCAGCTCCGGGACTCCCGCCTACGAGCAGTACTTC. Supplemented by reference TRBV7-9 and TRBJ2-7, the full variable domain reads DTGVSQNPRHKITKRGQNVTFRCDPISEHNRLYWYRQTLGQGPEFLTYFQNEAQLEKSRLLSDRFSAERPKGSFSTLEIQRTEQGDSAMYLCASSSGTPAYEQYFGPGTRLTVT.